The source of this T cell receptor (beta chain) is a study of blood T cell repertoires in COVID-19. Study context: Samples came from the United States, Italy and Spain, spanning acute and convalescent COVID-19. PBMCs, B-cell-depleted T cells, or T cells were the source of the cDNA or gDNA that made up the material.

V was pared by 4 bases and J by 7 bases, with 6 bases of the junction left unmatched. This CDR3 is 14 amino acids long. Per the germline V gene, CDR1 is SGHAT and CDR2 is FQNNGV. Authors' methods: By means of reference gene primer amplification, nucleated cell counts were estimated. The method was immunoSEQ multiplex PCR; TCRdb's version includes in-frame clones alone and lacks a portion of them. V and J calls and clone size are those listed in that table; D and trimming were worked out from the DNA. The top ten clones hold 5.5% to 8% of a sample with approximately 200,000 clones, approximately 87% of them seen once.

This TCR was recovered from a man between 60 and 70 years old who had recovered from COVID-19. The V gene is TRBV11-2, the J gene TRBJ1-4; 7 bases match TRBD1. Material: peripheral blood. This CDR3 reads CASSSMTGTEKLFF. The DNA for the CDR3 is TGTGCCAGCAGCTCAATGACAGGGACTGAAAAACTGTTTTTT.